Shown below are 6 T cell receptor beta chains from a single sample sequenced in a study of control samples from healthy donors and cancer patients. Here immunoSEQ multiplex PCR was the method, and the copy in TCRdb shows in-frame clones only, minus some. The sample comprises over 110,000 clones, 75% to 90% of which are singletons, and approximately 8.6% rests with the top ten. The specimen was blood. These receptors were taken from a woman aged 30 to 39 in good health.

J is TRBJ1-1 and V is TRBV6-1, with D tentatively TRBD1 (6 bases). The CDR3 totals 13 residues. The germline gives CDR1 MNHNS, CDR2 SASEGT. The V end was cut by 5 bases, the J end by 8 bases, with 15 bases between. The CDR3 region has the DNA TGTGCCAGCAGTCTAACCCGGACAGCCGAAGCTTTCTTT. Translation: CASSLTRTAEAFF.

The chain carries TRBV5-6 and TRBJ2-7, with TRBD1 matching over 9 bases. Germline lookup yields CDR1 SGHDT and CDR2 YYEEEE. This CDR3 is 15 amino acids long. V lost 3 bases to trimming and J lost 5 bases; unmatched junction nucleotides: 9. CDR3 protein: CASSSAGTGSNEQYF. As DNA, the CDR3 is TGTGCCAGCAGCTCTGCCGGGACAGGGTCGAACGAGCAGTACTTC. Combining the CDR3 with reference TRBV5-6 and TRBJ2-7 gives the whole variable domain DAGVTQSPTHLIKTRGQQVTLRCSPKSGHDTVSWYQQALGQGPQFIFQYYEEEERQRGNFPDRFSGHQFPNYSSELNVNALLLGDSALYLCASSSAGTGSNEQYFGPGTRLTVT.

The V gene is TRBV18, the J gene TRBJ1-1; D perhaps matches TRBD1 (5 bases). Trimming stripped 3 bases from V and 2 bases from J, with 13 bases between. The CDR3 consists of 15 residues. In germline, CDR1 is KGHSH, CDR2 LQKENI. The CDR3 DNA reads as TGTGCCAGCTCACCCGTACGGGGGGGAAACACTGAAGCTTTCTTT. Amino acids: CASSPVRGGNTEAFF. Full variable domain (rest looked up from reference TRBV18 and TRBJ1-1): NAGVMQNPRHLVRRRGQEARLRCSPMKGHSHVYWYRQLPEEGLKFMVYLQKENIIDESGMPKERFSAEFPKEGPSILRIQQVVRGDSAAYFCASSPVRGGNTEAFFGQGTRLTVV.

The chain employs TRBV19 and TRBJ2-1; D is ambiguous. Per the germline V gene, CDR1 is LNHDA and CDR2 is SQIVND (reference sequence). The CDR3 extends over 14 amino acids. The germline V and J ends were trimmed by 0 bases and 9 bases, with 12 bases remaining between them. CDR3 coding DNA: TGTGCCAGTAGTATAGATTTCAGACCCCTTGAGCAGTTCTTC. It translates to CASSIDFRPLEQFF. Full variable domain (rest looked up from reference TRBV19 and TRBJ2-1): DGGITQSPKYLFRKEGQNVTLSCEQNLNHDAMYWYRQDPGQGLRLIYYSQIVNDFQKGDIAEGYSVSREKKESFPLTVTSAQKNPTAFYLCASSIDFRPLEQFFGPGTRLTVL.

The chain has TRBV5-6 and TRBJ1-2; no clear D. The CDR3 consists of 14 residues. CDR1 is SGHDT, CDR2 YYEEEE, per germline. V was pared by 0 bases and J by 4 bases, with 10 bases between. CDR3 nucleotides: TGTGCCAGCAGCTTGGACAGATTTGTCTATGGCTACACCTTC. Amino acids: CASSLDRFVYGYTF.

This chain uses TRBV30 with TRBJ1-1; weak D call: TRBD1 (6 bases). CDR1 and CDR2 (germline): GTSNPN, SVGIG (reference sequence). V was pared by 1 base and J by 1 base, with 16 bases between. The CDR3 runs 16 residues. CDR3 loop: CAWSGYRALSNTEAFF. CDR3 in DNA: TGTGCCTGGAGTGGGTACAGGGCCCTGTCGAACACTGAAGCTTTCTTT.